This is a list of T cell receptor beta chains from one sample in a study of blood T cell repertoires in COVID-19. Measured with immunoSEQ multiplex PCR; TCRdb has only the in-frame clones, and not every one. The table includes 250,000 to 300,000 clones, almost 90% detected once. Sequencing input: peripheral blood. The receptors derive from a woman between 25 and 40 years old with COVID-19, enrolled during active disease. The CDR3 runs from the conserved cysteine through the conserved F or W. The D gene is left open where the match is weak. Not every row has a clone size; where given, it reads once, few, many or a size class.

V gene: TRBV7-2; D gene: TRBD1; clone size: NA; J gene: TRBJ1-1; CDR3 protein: CASSFRTGRGNTEAFF; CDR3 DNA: TGTGCCAGCAGCTTTAGGACAGGGCGCGGGAACACTGAAGCTTTCTTT
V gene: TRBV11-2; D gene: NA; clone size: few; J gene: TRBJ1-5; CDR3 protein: CASSLMQGQDQPQHF; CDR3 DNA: TGTGCCAGCAGCTTAATGCAGGGTCAGGATCAGCCCCAGCATTTT
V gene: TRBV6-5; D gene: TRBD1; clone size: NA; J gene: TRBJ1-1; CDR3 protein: CASSYYGQGTEAFF; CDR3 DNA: TGTGCCAGCAGTTACTACGGACAGGGCACTGAAGCTTTCTTT
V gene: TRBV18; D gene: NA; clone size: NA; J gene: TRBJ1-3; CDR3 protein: CASSDERLSGNTIYF; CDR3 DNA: TGTGCCAGCTCGGATGAGCGTTTGTCTGGAAACACCATATATTTT
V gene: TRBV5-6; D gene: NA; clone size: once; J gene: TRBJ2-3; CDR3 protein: CASSLKGVDTQYF; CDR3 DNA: TGTGCCAGCAGCCTAAAGGGGGTAGATACGCAGTATTTT
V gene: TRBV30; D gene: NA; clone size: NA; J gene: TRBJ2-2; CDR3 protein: CASSGTGELFF; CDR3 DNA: TGTGCCAGTAGCGGAACCGGGGAGCTGTTTTTT
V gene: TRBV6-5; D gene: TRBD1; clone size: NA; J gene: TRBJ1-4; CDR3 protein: CASSLGTGSIKLFF; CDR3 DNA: TGTGCCAGCAGTTTAGGGACAGGGAGTATAAAACTGTTTTTT
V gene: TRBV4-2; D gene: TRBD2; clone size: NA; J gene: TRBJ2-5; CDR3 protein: CASSQELAGGPNTETQYF; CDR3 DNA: TGTGCCAGCAGCCAAGAACTAGCGGGAGGGCCGAATACTGAGACCCAGTACTTC
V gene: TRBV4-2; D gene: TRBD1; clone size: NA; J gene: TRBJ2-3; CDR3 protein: CASSQVPRQGIMDTQYF; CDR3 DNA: TGTGCCAGCAGCCAAGTCCCACGACAGGGGATCATGGATACGCAGTATTTT
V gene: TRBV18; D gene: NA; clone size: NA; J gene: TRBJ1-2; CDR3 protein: CASSPDLNSIGNYGYTF; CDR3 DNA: TGTGCCAGCTCACCTGACCTTAACAGCATCGGTAACTATGGCTACACCTTC
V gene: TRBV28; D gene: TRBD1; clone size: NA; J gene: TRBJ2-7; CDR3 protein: CASTLRQGQGGYEQYF; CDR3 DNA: TGTGCCAGCACCCTAAGGCAAGGACAGGGGGGATACGAGCAGTACTTC
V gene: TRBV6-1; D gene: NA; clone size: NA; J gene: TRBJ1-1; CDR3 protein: CASSEAPPEGTEAFF; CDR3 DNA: TGTGCCAGCAGTGAAGCCCCCCCGGAGGGCACTGAAGCTTTCTTT
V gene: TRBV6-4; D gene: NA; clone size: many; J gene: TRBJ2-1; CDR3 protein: CASSDSEHSSYNEQFF; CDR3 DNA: TGTGCCAGCAGTGACTCAGAACACAGCTCCTACAATGAGCAGTTCTTC
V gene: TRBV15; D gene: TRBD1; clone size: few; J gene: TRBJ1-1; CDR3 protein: CATRTGQGRNEAFF; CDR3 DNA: TGTGCCACCAGAACGGGACAGGGGAGGAATGAAGCTTTCTTT
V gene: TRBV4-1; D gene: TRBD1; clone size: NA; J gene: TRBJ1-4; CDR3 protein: CASSENAGTGNEKLFF; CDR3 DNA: TGCGCCAGCAGCGAAAACGCCGGGACAGGGAATGAAAAACTGTTTTTT